This T cell receptor beta chain stems from a study of blood T cell repertoires in COVID-19. Looking at the study overall: COVID-19 samples from acute and convalescent phases originated in the United States, Italy and Spain. Nucleic acid was either cDNA or gDNA, and it came from T cells, B-cell-depleted T cells, or PBMCs.

V shed 0 bases and J shed 0 bases, with 3 bases lying between them. Germline CDR1 and CDR2: MNHEY and SVGEGT. The CDR3 has 15 residues. This clone was seen only a few times. Repertoires were generated with immunoSEQ multiplex PCR, while TCRdb's copy carries only in-frame clones and drops some. The sample shows about 670,000 clones, about 90% of them seen only once. The sequenced material came from peripheral blood. The V and J genes are TRBV6-2 or TRBV6-3 and TRBJ2-6; the D is unclear. The receptor was isolated from a woman aged 18-30 years with acute or convalescent COVID-19. The CDR3 reads CASSYSGSGANVLTF. As DNA, the CDR3 is TGTGCCAGCAGTTACTCCGGCTCTGGGGCCAACGTCCTGACTTTC.